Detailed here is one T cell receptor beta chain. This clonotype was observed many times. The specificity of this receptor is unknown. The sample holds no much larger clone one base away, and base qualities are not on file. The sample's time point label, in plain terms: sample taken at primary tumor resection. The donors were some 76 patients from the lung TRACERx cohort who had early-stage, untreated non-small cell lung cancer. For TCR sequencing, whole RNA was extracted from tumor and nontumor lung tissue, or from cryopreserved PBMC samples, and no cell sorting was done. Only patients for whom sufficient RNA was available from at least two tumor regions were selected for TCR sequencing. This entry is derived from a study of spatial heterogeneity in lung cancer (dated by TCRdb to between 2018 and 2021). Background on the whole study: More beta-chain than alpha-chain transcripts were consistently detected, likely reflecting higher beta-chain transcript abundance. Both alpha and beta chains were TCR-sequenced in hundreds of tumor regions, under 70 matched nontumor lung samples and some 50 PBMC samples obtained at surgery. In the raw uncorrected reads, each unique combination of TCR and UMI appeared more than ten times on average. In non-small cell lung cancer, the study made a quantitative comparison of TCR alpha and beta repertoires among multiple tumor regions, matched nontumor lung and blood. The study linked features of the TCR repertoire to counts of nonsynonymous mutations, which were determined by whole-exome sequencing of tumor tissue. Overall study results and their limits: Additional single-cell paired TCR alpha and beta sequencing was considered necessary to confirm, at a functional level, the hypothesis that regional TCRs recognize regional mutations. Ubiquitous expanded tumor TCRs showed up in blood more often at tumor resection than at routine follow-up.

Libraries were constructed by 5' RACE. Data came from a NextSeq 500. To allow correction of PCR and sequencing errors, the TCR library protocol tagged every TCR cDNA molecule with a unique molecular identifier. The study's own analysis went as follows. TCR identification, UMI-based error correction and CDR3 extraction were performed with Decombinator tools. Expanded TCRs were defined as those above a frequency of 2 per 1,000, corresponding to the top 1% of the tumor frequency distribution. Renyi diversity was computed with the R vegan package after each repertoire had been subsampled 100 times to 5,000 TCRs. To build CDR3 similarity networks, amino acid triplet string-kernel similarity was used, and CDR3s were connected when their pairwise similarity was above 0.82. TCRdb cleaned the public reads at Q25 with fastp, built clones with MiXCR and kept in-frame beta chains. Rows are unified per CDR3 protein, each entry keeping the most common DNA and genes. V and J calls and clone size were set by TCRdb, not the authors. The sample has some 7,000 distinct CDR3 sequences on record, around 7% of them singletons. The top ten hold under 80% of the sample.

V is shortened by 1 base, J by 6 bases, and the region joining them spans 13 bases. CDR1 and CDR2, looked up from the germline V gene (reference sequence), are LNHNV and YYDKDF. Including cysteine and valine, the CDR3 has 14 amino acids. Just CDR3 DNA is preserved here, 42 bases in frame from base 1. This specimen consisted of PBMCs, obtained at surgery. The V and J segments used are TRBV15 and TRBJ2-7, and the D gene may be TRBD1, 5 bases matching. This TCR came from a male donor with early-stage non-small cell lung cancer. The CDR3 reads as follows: CATSRAAGSGEQYV. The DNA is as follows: TGTGCCACCAGCAGAGCCGCAGGGTCGGGCGAGCAGTACGTC.